This T cell receptor (beta chain) is drawn from a study of Graves' ophthalmopathy and Graves' hyperthyroidism. General study points: Most thyroid clonotypes expanded beyond 0.001 frequency were also found in blood.

RNA transcripts provided the template for amplifying TCR beta CDR3 regions. RT-PCR in the first round used HTBI primers; a second-round multiplex PCR followed. TCRdb re-analysed the multiplex PCR reads in MiXCR, keeping a single row per CDR3 protein. The repertoire holds approximately 700,000 distinct CDR3 sequences, with roughly 40% as singletons. The sample holds a few counts of this clonotype. Its antigen is undetermined. Looked up from germline, CDR1 is MNHEY and CDR2 is SVGEGT. Deletions cut 0 bases from V and 9 bases from J, with 5 bases between. This CDR3 has 11 residues. The receptor was isolated from an adult man with Graves' ophthalmopathy. Input material: peripheral blood. The chain couples TRBV6-2 or TRBV6-3 to TRBJ1-1; D unclear. The CDR3 DNA follows: TGTGCCAGCAGTTACTCGCGTAAAGCTTTCTTT. Translating it yields CASSYSRKAFF.